The T cell receptor (beta chain) described here comes from a study of cytomegalovirus exposure and HLA in healthy donors. Study as a whole: Roughly 179 million T cells yielded 100 million to 130 million unique TCR beta sequences, as an earlier analysis found. Study conclusions and caveats: Among immune exposure information, only CMV serostatus was available. Sequencing likely produced, as an artifact, a cluster of highly shared sequence variants. Most subjects had HLA-A and HLA-B alleles reportedly predicted accurately by TCR beta sequences.

13 Jbeta primers and 60 Vbeta primers were used for the PCR. This table comes from immunoSEQ multiplex PCR, and its TCRdb copy is limited to in-frame clones, with some not included. The table has approximately 100,000 clones, roughly 80% seen once; the top ten hold less than 9.5%. CDR1 is SGHNT and CDR2 is YYREEE in the germline V gene (reference sequence). The CDR3 has 14 amino acids. J gave up 4 bases and V 3 bases, and 6 bases lay outside the gene matches. This clone was picked up a small number of times. No antigen is known for it. The TCR sequence derives from a woman aged 50 to 65 in good health and CMV-seropositive. V is TRBV5-4 and J is TRBJ2-7, with 8 bases aligning to TRBD2. The sequenced sample consisted of PBMCs. The CDR3 loop is CASSSGTRPYEQYF. CDR3 DNA sequence: TGTGCCAGCAGCTCCGGGACTAGACCTTACGAGCAGTACTTC.